One and the same sample provided the 21 T cell receptor beta chains below, sequenced in a study of T cells in Graves' hyperthyroidism and ophthalmopathy. Researchers amplified the TCR beta CDR3 regions from RNA transcripts. The HTBI primer set served for first-round RT-PCR of the TCR CDR3. TCRdb re-derived calls from the multiplex PCR reads in MiXCR, one entry per CDR3 protein. The profile shows about 480,000 distinct CDR3 sequences, approximately 15% of them singletons. The sequenced material came from blood. The receptors here all came from a woman under 30 with Graves' hyperthyroidism.

This clonotype turned up a few times. The V and J genes are TRBV5-1 and TRBJ1-4, with 9 bases lining up with TRBD1. This CDR3 has 17 residues. J lost 4 bases, V lost 4 bases, and 11 bases had no gene match. CDR1 SGHRS and CDR2 YFSETQ come from the germline V gene. CDR3 coding DNA: TGCGCCAGCAGCAAAGTGGGGACAGGGAGCAGTAATGAAAAACTGTTTTTT. Translated, it gives CASSKVGTGSSNEKLFF.

This clonotype was picked up many times. This chain's CDR3 is CASSPSGVEQYF. CDR3 in DNA: TGTGCCAGCAGCCCCTCGGGGGTCGAGCAGTACTTC. This chain uses TRBV27 with TRBJ2-7; tentatively, D is TRBD2 (6 bases). CDR1 MNHEY and CDR2 SMNVEV come from the germline V gene (reference sequence). CDR3 length equals 12 residues. The germline V and J ends were trimmed by 6 bases and 6 bases, with 12 bases remaining between them.

This clonotype was seen at least ten times. This chain joins TRBV10-3 and TRBJ1-4, with a possible D match to TRBD1 (5 bases). The V gene's germline CDR1 is ENHRY and CDR2 SYGVKD. The CDR3 is 14 residues long. Between the trimmed V and J ends, which lost 3 bases and 8 bases, there was a span of 13 bases. Here the CDR3 DNA reads TGTGCCATCAGTGATTCAGGGTCTGGGGAAAAACTGTTTTTT. Translation gives CAISDSGSGEKLFF.

This clonotype has a count of ten or more. This sequence joins TRBV12-5 and TRBJ1-1, with D unresolved. Germline V gene lookup returns CDR1 LGHNT and CDR2 FRNRAP. CDR3 length: 13 residues. The germline V and J ends were trimmed by 3 bases and 1 base, with 6 bases remaining between them. The CDR3 sequence: CASGFASNTEAFF. For the CDR3, the DNA is TGTGCTAGTGGTTTTGCCTCGAACACTGAAGCTTTCTTT.

This chain joins TRBV12-5 and TRBJ1-2, with D possibly matching TRBD1 (6 bases). CDR3 length: 16 residues. V dropped 7 bases and J dropped 3 bases, with 21 bases sitting between them. Germline CDR1 reads LGHNT; CDR2 reads FRNRAP. CDR3 sequence reads: CASALVGRGIDYGYTF. CDR3 nucleotides: TGTGCTAGTGCACTGGTAGGCAGGGGAATCGACTATGGCTACACCTTC.

This clonotype was found many times. The V call is TRBV3-1, the J call TRBJ2-2, with D perhaps matching TRBD2 (6 bases). The V end lost 0 bases, the J end lost 5 bases, and 7 bases lay between the germline ends. The length of the CDR3 is 14 residues. Germline V gene sequence: CDR1 LGHDT, CDR2 YNNKEL (reference sequence). CDR3 DNA sequence: TGTGCCAGCAGCCAAGACCGGGAGACCGGGGAGCTGTTTTTT. Residues: CASSQDRETGELFF.

Only a few counts were recorded for this clonotype. This sequence joins TRBV3-1 and TRBJ2-5, with D possibly matching TRBD2 (7 bases). This CDR3 spans 14 amino acids. The V and J ends lost 4 bases and 3 bases respectively, with 12 bases between them. The V gene's germline CDR1 is LGHDT and CDR2 YNNKEL (reference sequence). The CDR3 loop is CASSREGGEETQYF. The CDR3 nucleotides read TGTGCCAGCAGCCGGGAGGGGGGGGAAGAGACCCAGTACTTC.

This clonotype was found a few times. The chain carries TRBV20-1 and TRBJ2-1, with TRBD2 identical over 11 bases. V gave up 3 bases and J gave up 4 bases; unmatched junction bases: 5. The germline gives CDR1 DFQATT, CDR2 SNEGSKA (reference sequence). The CDR3 has 15 residues. In DNA form, the CDR3 reads TGCAGTGCTAGGGGGACTAGCGGACTATACAATGAGCAGTTCTTC. This gives the protein CSARGTSGLYNEQFF.

The chain joins TRBV4-1 to TRBJ2-7, with TRBD2 identical over 8 bases. Trimming cost V 1 base and J 6 bases; bases outside gene matches: 5. CDR1 and CDR2 from the germline V gene are MGHRA and YSYEKL. The CDR3 length is 14 residues. CDR3 coding DNA: TGCGCCAGCAGCCAAGCTACTAGCGGTCCCGAGCAGTACGTC. This encodes CASSQATSGPEQYV.

This clonotype has just a few counts. This may arise from a read error, as a much more abundant clone is one base away. V and J are TRBV27 and TRBJ1-5; TRBD1 might be the D (5 bases). The CDR3 spans 14 residues. CDR1 and CDR2 from the germline V gene are MNHEY and SMNVEV (reference sequence). Between the trimmed V and J ends, which lost 4 bases and 4 bases, there was a span of 11 bases. The CDR3 DNA reads as TGTGCCAGCAGTTACCAGGGAGTTAATCAGCCCCAGCATTTT. Its translation: CASSYQGVNQPQHF.

The V call is TRBV30, the J call TRBJ2-4; 8 bases line up with TRBD1. The CDR3 extends over 13 amino acids. Per the germline V gene, CDR1 is GTSNPN and CDR2 is SVGIG (reference sequence). V shed 5 bases and J 2 bases; nucleotides not matched to a gene: 2. This chain's CDR3 is CAWGQGTKNIQYF. Written as DNA, the CDR3 is TGTGCCTGGGGACAGGGAACCAAAAACATTCAGTACTTC.

This clonotype was detected ten times or more. The V and J genes are TRBV11-3 and TRBJ1-2; tentatively, D is TRBD1 (6 bases). Germline CDR1 is SGHNT and CDR2 is YENEEA. V was trimmed by 4 bases and J by 4 bases, leaving 13 bases between them. The CDR3 runs 14 residues. The CDR3 sequence: CASSSGQNPYGYTF. The CDR3 DNA follows: TGTGCCAGCAGCTCCGGACAGAACCCCTATGGCTACACCTTC.

This clonotype has at least ten counts. The V gene is TRBV30, the J gene TRBJ1-4; D is uncertain. V lost 0 bases, J lost 7 bases, and 6 bases lay in between. Germline V CDR1 and CDR2: GTSNPN, SVGIG (reference sequence). The CDR3 runs to 12 residues. The CDR3 DNA is TGTGCCTGGAGTGTAGCGGGTGAAAAACTGTTTTTT. It yields the protein CAWSVAGEKLFF.

This clonotype was observed many times. The CDR3 region is CSASGFREQFF. The CDR3 region has the DNA TGCAGTGCTAGCGGCTTCAGGGAGCAGTTCTTC. The V call is TRBV20-1, the J call TRBJ2-1; D call uncertain. V lost 3 bases, J lost 10 bases, and 10 bases lay in between. The V gene's germline CDR1 is DFQATT and CDR2 SNEGSKA (reference sequence). The CDR3 sequence is 11 residues long.

This sequence joins TRBV19 and TRBJ2-1; 10 nucleotides align to TRBD2. Germline CDR1 and CDR2: LNHDA and SQIVND (reference sequence). This CDR3 has 17 residues. V trimming: 0 bases; J trimming: 4 bases; junction bases outside the gene matches: 6. DNA for the CDR3: TGTGCCAGTAGTATAGATCAAACTAGCGGGGCGTACAATGAGCAGTTCTTC. Protein product: CASSIDQTSGAYNEQFF.

This clonotype was seen ten or more times. The J gene is TRBJ2-1, the V gene TRBV24-1; TRBD2 aligns across 13 bases. Germline CDR1 reads KGHDR; CDR2 reads SFDVKD. The CDR3 is 15 amino acids. The junction had 1 base not matched to a gene; V was cut back by 4 bases and J by 5 bases. The CDR3 spells CATSDGTSGDNEQFF. As DNA, the CDR3 is TGTGCCACCAGTGACGGGACTAGCGGGGACAATGAGCAGTTCTTC.

Concerning this clonotype: One base away lies a much larger clone, so this may be a sequencing read error. This chain joins TRBV18 and TRBJ1-2, with D uncertain. CDR3 length: 14 residues. Trimming took off 6 bases at V and 3 bases at J, with 14 bases between the two ends. Germline V lookup: CDR1 KGHSH, CDR2 LQKENI. CDR3 sequence: CASSAQGAHYGYTF. The CDR3 nucleotides are TGTGCCAGCTCCGCCCAAGGCGCACACTATGGCTACACCTTC.

This clonotype was detected ten times or more. V usage is TRBV7-8 and J usage is TRBJ2-7; TRBD1 agrees at 10 bases. The CDR3 sequence is 15 residues long. Germline V CDR1 and CDR2: SGHVS, FQNEAQ. V lost 5 bases, J lost 3 bases, and 7 bases stayed unmatched. CDR3 coding DNA: TGTGCCAGCAGCATACGACAGGGGGCGAGCTACGAGCAGTACGTC. Residues: CASSIRQGASYEQYV.

Many counts were recorded for this clonotype. This chain links TRBV5-1 with TRBJ2-5; D might be TRBD1 or TRBD2, each matching 5 bases. Germline CDR1 is SGHRS and CDR2 is YFSETQ. The CDR3 has 16 residues. Trimming stripped 4 bases from V and 3 bases from J, with 19 bases between. The CDR3 is CASSSGTGRLKETQYF. In DNA form, the CDR3 reads TGCGCCAGCAGCAGCGGAACGGGACGGCTAAAAGAGACCCAGTACTTC.

A few counts support this clonotype. The genes are TRBV10-2 and TRBJ1-1; no firm D call. Germline CDR1 reads WSHSY; CDR2 reads SAAADI. The CDR3 covers 15 residues. The V end was cut by 2 bases, the J end by 0 bases, with 10 bases between. CDR3 region: CASSEMNTLNTEAFF. The DNA of the CDR3 is TGCGCCAGCAGTGAGATGAACACTTTGAACACTGAAGCTTTCTTT.

This clonotype showed up just a few times. The V and J genes are TRBV3-1 and TRBJ2-3; D gene unclear. Trimming removed 2 bases at V and 8 bases at J, with 11 bases between. CDR1 LGHDT and CDR2 YNNKEL come from the germline V gene (reference sequence). The CDR3 extends over 13 amino acids. The CDR3 DNA sequence: TGTGCCAGCAGCCAACAGACCTCGGGTACGCAGTATTTT. It is translated as CASSQQTSGTQYF.